This TCR beta chain was documented in a study of T cell responses to AZD1222 COVID-19 vaccine. Whole-study findings and limits: The number of AZD1222 recipients seropositive at baseline was only five to seven.

The CDR3 is made up of 17 amino acids. Germline CDR1 and CDR2: LNHDA and SQIVND (reference sequence). V gave up 5 bases and J gave up 4 bases; unmatched junction bases: 13. As concerns this clone: Its target is unknown.

TCRdb's copy holds only in-frame clones and misses some; the assay was immunoSEQ multiplex PCR. The sample carries about 120,000 clones, roughly 90% recorded once. The starting material was peripheral blood, obtained on day 0 of AZD1222 vaccination. The source is an adult in good health. The rearrangement uses TRBV19 and TRBJ1-5; 8 bases are shared with TRBD1. CDR3 DNA sequence: TGTGCCAGTAGTGGGACAGGTCTAGGTACTTCTAATCAGCCCCAGCATTTT. It encodes CASSGTGLGTSNQPQHF.